Listed below are T cell receptor beta chains from one sample, sequenced in a study of T cell repertoires in cytomegalovirus infection. TCRdb re-called the reads with MiXCR, one entry per CDR3 protein. This sample has approximately 910,000 distinct CDR3 sequences, with around 30% found just once. Their cognate antigens are unknown. Specimen: cultured CD8+ T cells from PBMCs, collected from culture after CMV antigen stimulation. Receptors originate from a human donor in good health (CMV status not recorded). Some clones in this sample may be carry-over from other donors' samples. CDR3s include the opening cysteine and the closing phenylalanine or tryptophan. The D gene is left open where the match is weak. Only some rows state a clone size, as once, few, many or a class for expanded clones.

J: TRBJ2-5
size: few
D: TRBD2
V: TRBV10-3
DNA: TGTGCCATCAATGGACTAGTAGGAGAGACCCAGTACTTC
CDR3: CAINGLVGETQYF

J: TRBJ2-1
size: many
D: TRBD1
V: TRBV7-6
DNA: TGTGCCAGCAGCCTATTAACAGGGGGTGCATCCTACAATGAGCAGTTCTTC
CDR3: CASSLLTGGASYNEQFF

J: TRBJ2-3
size: few
D: .
V: TRBV7-3
DNA: TGTGCCAGCAGCTCCGACCCCCGGAGGGTGTATTTT
CDR3: CASSSDPRRVYF

J: TRBJ2-1
size: .
D: .
V: TRBV9
DNA: TGTGCCAGCAGCGTAGCACAGGGAGGAATTGAGCAGTTCTTC
CDR3: CASSVAQGGIEQFF

J: TRBJ2-7
size: .
D: TRBD1
V: TRBV5-1
DNA: TGCGCCAGCATCATTCGACAGGGGACGTACGAGCAGTACTTC
CDR3: CASIIRQGTYEQYF

J: TRBJ1-2
size: .
D: TRBD1
V: TRBV27
DNA: TGTGCCAGCAGTACTCAGGGGGCGCATGGCTACACCTTC
CDR3: CASSTQGAHGYTF

J: TRBJ1-5
size: few
D: .
V: TRBV27
DNA: TGTGCCAGCAGTCCGGGTTTTGGCAATCAGCCCCAGCATTTT
CDR3: CASSPGFGNQPQHF

J: TRBJ2-3
size: few
D: .
V: TRBV9
DNA: TGTGCCAGCAGCGTCGGGGGAGCAGATACGCAGTATTTT
CDR3: CASSVGGADTQYF

J: TRBJ2-1
size: .
D: .
V: TRBV29-1
DNA: TGCAGCGTTGAGACAAGCCCCTTCTTCCACAATGAGCAGTTCTTC
CDR3: CSVETSPFFHNEQFF

J: TRBJ2-7
size: many
D: .
V: TRBV7-6
DNA: TGTGCCAGCAGCTTATCCCGCGAGCAGTACTTC
CDR3: CASSLSREQYF

J: TRBJ2-2
size: .
D: TRBD1
V: TRBV20-1
DNA: TGCAGTGTATGGGACAGGGAGAGCACCGGGGAGCTGTTTTTT
CDR3: CSVWDRESTGELFF

J: TRBJ1-3
size: .
D: .
V: TRBV6-2/TRBV6-3
DNA: TGTGCCAGCAGTTACTCGAAGGGGAGAAACACCATATATTTT
CDR3: CASSYSKGRNTIYF

J: TRBJ1-4
size: .
D: TRBD1
V: TRBV10-3
DNA: TGTGCCATCAGTGACTTCAGGGGGGAAGGTGAAAAACTGTTTTTT
CDR3: CAISDFRGEGEKLFF

J: TRBJ2-7
size: .
D: .
V: TRBV27
DNA: TGTGCCAGCAGTTTAGGTCGGGGAATCTCCTACGAGCAGTACTTC
CDR3: CASSLGRGISYEQYF

J: TRBJ1-1
size: many
D: .
V: TRBV7-6
DNA: TGTGCCAGCAGCTTAGCAAATCGGCGGCACAAGATGAACACTGAAGCTTTCTTT
CDR3: CASSLANRRHKMNTEAFF

J: TRBJ2-7
size: few
D: .
V: TRBV28
DNA: TGTGCCAGCAGTTTATGGGGACGTAGGGACGAGCAGTACTTC
CDR3: CASSLWGRRDEQYF

J: TRBJ1-5
size: .
D: .
V: TRBV5-1
DNA: TGCGCCAGCAGCTTGGTTGTGGGGGATCAGCCCCAGCATTTT
CDR3: CASSLVVGDQPQHF

J: TRBJ2-3
size: many
D: .
V: TRBV6-5
DNA: TGTGCCAGCAGCCTCTCGGGCGCACAAGATACGCAGTATTTT
CDR3: CASSLSGAQDTQYF

J: TRBJ1-4
size: few
D: .
V: TRBV2
DNA: TGTGCCAGCAGTGCACAGGCCCCAGTGGGAACTAATGAAAAACTGTTTTTT
CDR3: CASSAQAPVGTNEKLFF

J: TRBJ1-6
size: .
D: .
V: TRBV7-9
DNA: TGTGCCAGCAGCTTAAGGGGTCAGACCCATATGAATTCACCCCTCCACTTT
CDR3: CASSLRGQTHMNSPLHF

J: TRBJ1-6
size: .
D: .
V: TRBV19
DNA: TGTGCCAGTAACGGGGGGAGCTCCTATAATTCACCCCTCCACTTT
CDR3: CASNGGSSYNSPLHF

J: TRBJ2-1
size: many
D: TRBD1
V: TRBV7-8
DNA: TGTGCCAGCAGCTTATGGCCCCCCCGGGACAGGGTCCCCAATGAGCAGTTCTTC
CDR3: CASSLWPPRDRVPNEQFF

J: TRBJ1-5
size: many
D: .
V: TRBV7-2
DNA: TGTGCCAGCAGCTTAAACAATCAGCCCCAGCATTTT
CDR3: CASSLNNQPQHF

J: TRBJ1-2
size: .
D: .
V: TRBV24-1
DNA: TGTGCCACCAGTGATTTGACCAGGAACTATGGCTACACCTTC
CDR3: CATSDLTRNYGYTF

J: TRBJ2-6
size: .
D: TRBD1
V: TRBV4-3
DNA: TGCGCCAGCAGCCACCACAGGGGGCGATACTCTGGGGCCAACGTCCTGACTTTC
CDR3: CASSHHRGRYSGANVLTF

J: TRBJ2-3
size: few
D: TRBD2
V: TRBV6-1
DNA: TGTGCCAGCAGTGGTAGCGGGGGGCCCAGCACAGATACGCAGTATTTT
CDR3: CASSGSGGPSTDTQYF

J: TRBJ1-1
size: .
D: .
V: TRBV2
DNA: TGTGCCAGGCGGACAGAGAACACTGAAGCTTTCTTT
CDR3: CARRTENTEAFF

J: TRBJ2-1
size: few
D: TRBD2
V: TRBV7-6
DNA: TGTGCCAGCAGCTTACTAGCGGGGAATTACAATGAGCAGTTCTTC
CDR3: CASSLLAGNYNEQFF

J: TRBJ1-5
size: .
D: .
V: TRBV27
DNA: TGTGCCAGCAGTTTAATTAAATATAGCAATCAGCCCCAGCATTTT
CDR3: CASSLIKYSNQPQHF

J: TRBJ1-4
size: .
D: .
V: TRBV5-1
DNA: TGCGCCAGCAACCCGGGGGCCTTTACTGAAAAACTGTTTTTT
CDR3: CASNPGAFTEKLFF

J: TRBJ2-5
size: many
D: .
V: TRBV7-9
DNA: TGTGCCAGCAGCTTAGGGGGAAGCGCCTCAACCCAAGAGACCCAGTACTTC
CDR3: CASSLGGSASTQETQYF

J: TRBJ1-1
size: .
D: .
V: TRBV5-1
DNA: TGCGCCAGCAGCCTCGGCAGGTCCCACACTGAAGCTTTCTTT
CDR3: CASSLGRSHTEAFF

J: TRBJ1-6
size: many
D: TRBD1
V: TRBV27
DNA: TGTGCCAGCAGCTTGACAGGGTACAATTCACCCCTCCACTTT
CDR3: CASSLTGYNSPLHF